Below are 9 T cell receptor beta chains sequenced from a single sample in a study of beta chain features in type 1 diabetes. The study reverse transcribed the entire isolated RNA, so it sequenced expressed TCRB transcripts. Assay used: immunoSEQ multiplex PCR; TCRdb lists only in-frame clones, some missing. The sample shows roughly 240,000 clones, roughly 24% of them seen only once. These receptors are not linked to any known antigen. Whole-study results and caveats: Across all four CD4+ subsets, people with type 1 diabetes showed modestly shorter TCRB CDR3s.

Material for sequencing was naive CD4+ T cells from blood. The source of these receptors is a young woman with type 1 diabetes.

The chain couples TRBV11-2 to TRBJ2-7, with TRBD2 matching 12 bases. This CDR3 region has 18 residues. From germline, CDR1 is SGHAT and CDR2 FQNNGV. J gave up 4 bases and V 3 bases, and 13 bases lay outside the gene matches. CDR3 amino acids: CASSFVLGLAGKMYEQYF. The CDR3 bases are TGTGCCAGCAGCTTTGTTTTAGGACTAGCGGGAAAGATGTACGAGCAGTACTTC.

The rearrangement uses TRBV30 and TRBJ1-1; D might be TRBD1 (5 bases). V lost 2 bases to trimming and J lost 1 base, with 8 bases between them. Germline V gene sequence: CDR1 GTSNPN, CDR2 SVGIG (reference sequence). The CDR3 is made up of 13 amino acids. CDR3 bases: TGTGCCTGGAGTCAGGGTCGGAACACTGAAGCTTTCTTT. Translating it yields CAWSQGRNTEAFF.

The V and J genes are TRBV4-1 and TRBJ1-2; no reliable D call. V was shortened by 6 bases and J by 0 bases, with 17 bases between the two germline ends. Germline CDR1 and CDR2: MGHRA and YSYEKL. This CDR3 is built from 16 residues. The CDR3 here is CASSPQSRRPNYGYTF. In DNA form, the CDR3 reads TGCGCCAGCAGTCCACAATCTAGGCGGCCTAACTATGGCTACACCTTC.

The chain is built from TRBV2 and TRBJ2-1; D uncertain. V lost 7 bases and J lost 0, with 10 bases in between. The V gene's germline CDR1 is SNHLY and CDR2 FYNNEI. CDR3 length equals 14 residues. DNA of the CDR3: TGTGCCAGCAAAGGCGGAAGCTCCTACAATGAGCAGTTCTTC. Its translation: CASKGGSSYNEQFF.

J is TRBJ2-6 and V is TRBV7-9; 8 nucleotides align to TRBD1. The CDR3 consists of 17 residues. The trim removed 4 bases at V and 0 bases at J, leaving 5 bases unmatched. Germline values: CDR1 SEHNR, CDR2 FQNEAQ (reference sequence). The CDR3 DNA reads TGTGCCAGCAGCTCTGGACAGGGTTACTCTGGGGCCAACGTCCTGACTTTC. This translates into CASSSGQGYSGANVLTF.

This rearrangement joins TRBV30 to TRBJ2-1; TRBD1 matches at 8 bases. J gave up 12 bases and V 2 bases, and 15 bases lay outside the gene matches. The CDR3 is 15 amino acids. Germline-derived CDR1 and CDR2 are GTSNPN and SVGIG (reference sequence). The CDR3 coding sequence is TGTGCCTGGAGTCCCAGAGGACAGGGAGGTTGGGGGCAGTTCTTC. Encoded protein: CAWSPRGQGGWGQFF.

CDR3 DNA sequence: TGTGCCAGCAGCCCCGCGGGACTAGAGCAGTTCTTC. Amino acid sequence: CASSPAGLEQFF. The rearrangement uses TRBV14 and TRBJ2-1; TRBD2 aligns across 7 bases. This CDR3 spans 12 amino acids. Germline V gives CDR1 SGHDN, CDR2 FVKESK. V lost 4 bases and J lost 10; bases outside the gene matches: 4.

This clone was picked up one time. This chain joins TRBV27 and TRBJ2-5; tentative D call: TRBD2 (5 bases). The CDR3 covers 13 residues. The V gene lost 7 bases and the J gene lost 7 bases, with 16 bases spanning the gap. Germline values: CDR1 MNHEY, CDR2 SMNVEV (reference sequence). DNA for the CDR3: TGTGCCAGCATGAATGAGGGAGATGGGACCCAGTACTTC. This encodes CASMNEGDGTQYF.

This chain links TRBV5-1 with TRBJ1-1; D may be TRBD1 (6 bases). The germline gives CDR1 SGHRS, CDR2 YFSETQ. Trimming left V 3 bases short and J 1 base short, with 10 bases between. The length of the CDR3 is 14 residues. The CDR3 protein is CASSSLQGNTEAFF. Here the CDR3 DNA reads TGCGCCAGCAGCTCGTTACAGGGGAACACTGAAGCTTTCTTT. Filled out from reference TRBV5-1 and TRBJ1-1, the complete variable domain reads KAGVTQTPRYLIKTRGQQVTLSCSPISGHRSVSWYQQTPGQGLQFLFEYFSETQRNKGNFPGRFSGRQFSNSRSEMNVSTLELGDSALYLCASSSLQGNTEAFFGQGTRLTVV.